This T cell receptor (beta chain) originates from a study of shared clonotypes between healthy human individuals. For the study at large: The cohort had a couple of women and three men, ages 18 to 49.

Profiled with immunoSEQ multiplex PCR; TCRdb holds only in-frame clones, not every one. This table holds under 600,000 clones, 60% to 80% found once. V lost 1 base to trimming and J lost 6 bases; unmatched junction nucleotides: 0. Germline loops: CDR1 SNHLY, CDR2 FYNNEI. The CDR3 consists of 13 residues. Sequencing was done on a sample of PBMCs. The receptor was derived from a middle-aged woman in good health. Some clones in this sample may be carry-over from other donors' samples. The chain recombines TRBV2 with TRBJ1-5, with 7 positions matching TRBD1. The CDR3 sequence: CASSEDRGQPQHF. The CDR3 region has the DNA TGTGCCAGCAGTGAAGACAGGGGTCAGCCCCAGCATTTT.